This T cell receptor beta chain came from a study of blood T cell repertoires in COVID-19. Study-level background: Italy, Spain and the United States were the sources of the convalescent and acute COVID-19 samples. The cDNA or gDNA used as material had been derived from T cells, B-cell-depleted T cells, or PBMCs.

In the source study's methods: Nucleated cell number was recorded as an estimate derived from reference gene primer amplification. Method: immunoSEQ multiplex PCR; TCRdb's copy keeps in-frame clones and lacks some. V and J calls plus clone size are reproduced from that table; the DNA served to infer D and trimming. Found here are around 100,000 clones, around four fifths of them singletons; the top ten hold 13%. After removal of 4 bases from V and 0 bases from J, the junction contained 4 bases not matched to a gene. In germline, CDR1 is MNHEY, CDR2 SMNVEV (reference sequence). The CDR3 has 16 amino acids.

The sample consisted of peripheral blood. The gene calls are TRBV27 and TRBJ1-4; the match to TRBD1 covers 8 bases. This receptor was taken from a man aged 50 to 59 with active or convalescent COVID-19. The CDR3 loop reads CASSSSTGATNEKLFF. CDR3 sequence (DNA): TGTGCCAGCAGTTCGTCGACAGGGGCAACTAATGAAAAACTGTTTTTT.